This entry is about one T cell receptor (beta chain). The sample is drawn from a study of tumor-infiltrating lymphocytes in primary liver carcinoma. Across the study: Enrolled patients were male and female, aged 30 to 69 years. Staging placed the tumors at T1-T3 N0M0, and they measured 4.2 to 10 cm across.

TCR beta cDNA was prepared out of around 460 ng total RNA by means of a constant-region primer. Slightly modified ARM-PCR, run as three nested multiplex PCR rounds, produced the TCR beta libraries. Both of the initial two PCR rounds ran for around 10 cycles and employed TRBV1-TRBV30 forward primers alongside a C-beta reverse primer. TCRdb redid the calling of the multiplex PCR reads with MiXCR, one entry per CDR3 protein. The table lists hundreds of thousands of distinct CDR3 sequences, 65% of them singletons, with 9% to 10% in the top ten. Blood RNA was derived from unsorted whole blood, and germline DNA was extracted too. V was clipped by 1 base and J by 3 bases, with 14 bases between them. Germline CDR1 reads SGHRS; CDR2 reads YFSETQ. This CDR3 spans 15 amino acids.

This sequence originates from a man in his forties with primary liver carcinoma and hepatitis B virus infection. The sequencing sample was made of peripheral blood. The rearrangement uses TRBV5-1 and TRBJ2-7; D possibly uses TRBD1 or TRBD2 (6 bases each). CDR3 protein: CASSLWAGGGYEQYF. In DNA form, the CDR3 reads TGCGCCAGCAGCTTGTGGGCCGGGGGCGGCTACGAGCAGTACTTC.